The clone carrying this T cell receptor beta chain was observed a handful of times. Its target is not known. These data are taken from a study of cytomegalovirus exposure and HLA in healthy donors. Overall study context: The 120 million or so unique TCR beta sequences, from roughly 170 million T cells, were found by an earlier analysis. Overall study findings and caveats: TCR beta V segments were, for the most part, productive about 87% or about 30% of the time in an earlier analysis. Whilst most TCR sequences proved rare, a subset of public TCRs occurred across many donors.

Use of 60 Vbeta and 13 Jbeta primers characterized the PCR. Data came from immunoSEQ multiplex PCR; TCRdb stores just in-frame clones and leaves some out. Found here are some 140,000 clones, approximately 10% of them singletons; the top ten hold 6.5% to 9%. Germline-derived CDR1 and CDR2 are LGHNT and FRNRAP. CDR3 length equals 14 residues. Unmatched junction bases numbered 6, after V lost 5 bases and J lost 8 bases. The TCR originated in a woman between 40 and 50 years old in good health and CMV-seropositive. The sequencing input was PBMCs. The chain couples TRBV12-5 to TRBJ1-4, with 9 nucleotides matching TRBD1. Written as DNA, the CDR3 is TGTGCTAGTGGTATCCTCGGGACAGGGGAAAAACTGTTTTTT. The encoded protein is CASGILGTGEKLFF.